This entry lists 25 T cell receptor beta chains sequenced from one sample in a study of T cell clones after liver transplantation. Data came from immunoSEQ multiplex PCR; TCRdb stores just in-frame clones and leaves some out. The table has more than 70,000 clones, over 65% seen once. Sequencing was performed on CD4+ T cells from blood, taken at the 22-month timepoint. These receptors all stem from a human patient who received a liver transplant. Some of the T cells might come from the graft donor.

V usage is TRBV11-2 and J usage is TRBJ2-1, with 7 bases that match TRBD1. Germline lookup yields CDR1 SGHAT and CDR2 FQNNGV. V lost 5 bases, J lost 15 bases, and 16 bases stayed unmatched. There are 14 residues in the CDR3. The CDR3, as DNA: TGTGCCAGCAGCCCAACGACAGGGTTCGGCGCGCCGTTCTTC. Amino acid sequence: CASSPTTGFGAPFF.

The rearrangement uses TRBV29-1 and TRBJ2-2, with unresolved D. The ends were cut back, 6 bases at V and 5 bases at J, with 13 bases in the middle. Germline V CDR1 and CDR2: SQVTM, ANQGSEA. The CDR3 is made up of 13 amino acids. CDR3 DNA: TGCAGCGTATCGCCCGACAAAACCGGGGAGCTGTTTTTT. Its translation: CSVSPDKTGELFF.

DNA of the CDR3: TGTGCCAGCTCACCAATCCGGACAGTGATCTCCTACGAGCAGTACTTC. Protein: CASSPIRTVISYEQYF. V and J are TRBV18 and TRBJ2-7, with a possible D match to TRBD1 (6 bases). The CDR3 length is 16 residues. Germline CDR1 reads KGHSH; CDR2 reads LQKENI. With 2 bases removed from V and 0 bases from J, the gap between germline ends came to 14 bases.

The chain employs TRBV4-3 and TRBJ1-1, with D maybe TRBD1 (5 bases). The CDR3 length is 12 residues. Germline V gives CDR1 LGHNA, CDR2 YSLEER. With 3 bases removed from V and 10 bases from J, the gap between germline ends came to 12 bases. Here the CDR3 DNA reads TGCGCCAGCAGCCAGGGACGGGGAGTAGCTTTCTTT. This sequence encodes CASSQGRGVAFF.

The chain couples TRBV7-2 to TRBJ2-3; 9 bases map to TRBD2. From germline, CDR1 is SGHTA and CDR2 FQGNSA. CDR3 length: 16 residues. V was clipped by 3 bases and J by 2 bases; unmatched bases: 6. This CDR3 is CASSLGLATLTDTQYF. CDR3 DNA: TGTGCCAGCAGCTTGGGACTAGCAACCCTCACAGATACGCAGTATTTT.

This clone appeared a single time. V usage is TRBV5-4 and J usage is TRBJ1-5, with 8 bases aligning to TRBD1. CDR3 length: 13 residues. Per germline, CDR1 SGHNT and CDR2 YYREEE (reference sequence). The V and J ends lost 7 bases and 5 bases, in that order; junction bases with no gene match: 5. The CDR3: CASSGGADQPQHF. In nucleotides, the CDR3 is TGTGCCAGCTCAGGGGGCGCAGATCAGCCCCAGCATTTT.

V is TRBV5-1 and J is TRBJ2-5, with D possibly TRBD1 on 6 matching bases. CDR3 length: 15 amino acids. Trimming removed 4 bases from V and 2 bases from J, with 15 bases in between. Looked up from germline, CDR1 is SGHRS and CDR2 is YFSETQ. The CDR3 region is CASSPRTVPQETQYF. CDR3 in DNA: TGCGCCAGCAGCCCGCGGACAGTCCCTCAAGAGACCCAGTACTTC.

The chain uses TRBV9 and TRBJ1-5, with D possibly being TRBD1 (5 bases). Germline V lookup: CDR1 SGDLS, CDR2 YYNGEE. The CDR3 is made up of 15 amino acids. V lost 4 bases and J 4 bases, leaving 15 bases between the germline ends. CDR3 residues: CASSLTGEANQPQHF. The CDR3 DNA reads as TGTGCCAGCAGCTTAACGGGGGAGGCGAATCAGCCCCAGCATTTT. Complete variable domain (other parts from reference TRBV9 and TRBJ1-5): DSGVTQTPKHLITATGQRVTLRCSPRSGDLSVYWYQQSLDQGLQFLIQYYNGEERAKGNILERFSAQQFPDLHSELNLSSLELGDSALYFCASSLTGEANQPQHFGDGTRLSIL.

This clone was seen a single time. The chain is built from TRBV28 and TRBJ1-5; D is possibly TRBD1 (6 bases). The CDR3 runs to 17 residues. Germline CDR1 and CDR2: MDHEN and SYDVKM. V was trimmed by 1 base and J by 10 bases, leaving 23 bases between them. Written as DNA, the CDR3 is TGTGCCAGCAGTTTATCAGGATGGGGGGCAAATGGGGATCCCCAGCATTTT. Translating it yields CASSLSGWGANGDPQHF. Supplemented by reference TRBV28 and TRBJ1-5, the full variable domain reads DVKVTQSSRYLVKRTGEKVFLECVQDMDHENMFWYRQDPGLGLRLIYFSYDVKMKEKGDIPEGYSVSREKKERFSLILESASTNQTSMYLCASSLSGWGANGDPQHFGDGTRLSIL.

CDR3 bases: TGTGCCAGCAGGCTACTCGGGGGGAGCACAGATACGCAGTATTTT. Its protein is CASRLLGGSTDTQYF. The rearrangement uses TRBV7-3 and TRBJ2-3, with 7 bases fitting TRBD2. Germline CDR1 is SGHTA and CDR2 is FQGTGA. The junction had 6 bases not matched to a gene; V was cut back by 6 bases and J by 0 bases. The CDR3 loop spans 15 amino acids.

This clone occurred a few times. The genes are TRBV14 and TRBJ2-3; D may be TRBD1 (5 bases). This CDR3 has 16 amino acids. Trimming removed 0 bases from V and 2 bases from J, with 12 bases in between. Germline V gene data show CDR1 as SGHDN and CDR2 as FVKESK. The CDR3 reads CASSQDFGQPTDTQYF. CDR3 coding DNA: TGTGCCAGCAGCCAAGACTTCGGACAACCCACAGATACGCAGTATTTT.

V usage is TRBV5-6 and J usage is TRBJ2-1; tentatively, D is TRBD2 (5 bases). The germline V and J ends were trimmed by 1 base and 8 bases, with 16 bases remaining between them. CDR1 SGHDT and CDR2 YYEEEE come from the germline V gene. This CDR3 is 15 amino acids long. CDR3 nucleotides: TGTGCCAGCAGCTTGCTACTAGTACGAGACCATGAGCAGTTCTTC. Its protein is CASSLLLVRDHEQFF.

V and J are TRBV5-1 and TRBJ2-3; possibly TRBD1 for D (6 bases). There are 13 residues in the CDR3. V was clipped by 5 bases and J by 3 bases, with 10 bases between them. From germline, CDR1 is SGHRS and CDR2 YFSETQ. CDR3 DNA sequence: TGCGCCAGCAGGGGACATGAAACAGATACGCAGTATTTT. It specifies CASRGHETDTQYF.

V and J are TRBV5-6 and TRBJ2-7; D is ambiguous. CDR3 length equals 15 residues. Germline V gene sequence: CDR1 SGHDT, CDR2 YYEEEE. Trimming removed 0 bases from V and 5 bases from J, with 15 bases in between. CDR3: CASSLVVPLDDEQYF. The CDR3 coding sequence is TGTGCCAGCAGCTTGGTAGTGCCCCTCGACGACGAGCAGTACTTC.

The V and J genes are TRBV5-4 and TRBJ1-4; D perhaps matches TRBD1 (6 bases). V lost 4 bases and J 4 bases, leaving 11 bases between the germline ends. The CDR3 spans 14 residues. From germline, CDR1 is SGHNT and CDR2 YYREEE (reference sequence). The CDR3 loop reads CASSPGQYNEKLFF. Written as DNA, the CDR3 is TGTGCCAGCAGCCCCGGACAGTATAATGAAAAACTGTTTTTT. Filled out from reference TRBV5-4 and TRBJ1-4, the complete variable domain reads ETGVTQSPTHLIKTRGQQVTLRCSSQSGHNTVSWYQQALGQGPQFIFQYYREEENGRGNFPPRFSGLQFPNYSSELNVNALELDDSALYLCASSPGQYNEKLFFGSGTQLSVL.

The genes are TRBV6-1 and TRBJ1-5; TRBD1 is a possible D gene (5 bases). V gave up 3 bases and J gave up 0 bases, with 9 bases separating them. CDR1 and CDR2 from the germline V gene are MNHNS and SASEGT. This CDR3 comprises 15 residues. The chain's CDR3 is CASSDSGYSNQPQHF. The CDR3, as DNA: TGTGCCAGCAGTGATTCAGGGTATAGCAATCAGCCCCAGCATTTT.

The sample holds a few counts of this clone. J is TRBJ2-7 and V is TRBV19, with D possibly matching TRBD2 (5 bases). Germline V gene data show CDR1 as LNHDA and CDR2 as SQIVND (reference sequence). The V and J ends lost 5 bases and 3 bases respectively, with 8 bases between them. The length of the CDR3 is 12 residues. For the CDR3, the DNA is TGTGCCAGTAGTTCTGAGGGCTACGAGCAGTACTTC. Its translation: CASSSEGYEQYF.

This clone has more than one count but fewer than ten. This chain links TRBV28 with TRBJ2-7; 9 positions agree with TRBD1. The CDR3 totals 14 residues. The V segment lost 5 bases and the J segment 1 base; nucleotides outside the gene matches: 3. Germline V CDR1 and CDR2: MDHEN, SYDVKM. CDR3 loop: CASSRDRVSYEQYF. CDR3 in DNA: TGTGCCAGCAGTCGGGACAGGGTATCCTACGAGCAGTACTTC.

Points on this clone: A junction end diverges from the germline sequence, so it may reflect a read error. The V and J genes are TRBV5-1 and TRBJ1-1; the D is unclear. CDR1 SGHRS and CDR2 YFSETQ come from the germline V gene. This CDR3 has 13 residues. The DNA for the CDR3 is TGCGCCAGCAGGTTGGAGATGAACACTGAAGCTTTCTTT. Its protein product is CASRLEMNTEAFF.

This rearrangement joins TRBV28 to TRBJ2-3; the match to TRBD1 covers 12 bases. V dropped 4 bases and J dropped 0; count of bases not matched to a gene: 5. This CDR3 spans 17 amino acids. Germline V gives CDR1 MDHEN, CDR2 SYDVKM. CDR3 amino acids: CASSSGQGARSTDTQYF. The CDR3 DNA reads TGTGCCAGCAGTTCGGGACAGGGGGCGAGGAGCACAGATACGCAGTATTTT. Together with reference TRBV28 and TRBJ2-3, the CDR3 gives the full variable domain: DVKVTQSSRYLVKRTGEKVFLECVQDMDHENMFWYRQDPGLGLRLIYFSYDVKMKEKGDIPEGYSVSREKKERFSLILESASTNQTSMYLCASSSGQGARSTDTQYFGPGTRLTVL.

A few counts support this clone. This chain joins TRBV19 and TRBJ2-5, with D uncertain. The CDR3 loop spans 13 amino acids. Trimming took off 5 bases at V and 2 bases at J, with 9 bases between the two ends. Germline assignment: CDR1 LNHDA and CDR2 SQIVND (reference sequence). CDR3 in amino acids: CASSFNGQETQYF. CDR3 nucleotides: TGTGCCAGTAGTTTCAACGGGCAAGAGACCCAGTACTTC.

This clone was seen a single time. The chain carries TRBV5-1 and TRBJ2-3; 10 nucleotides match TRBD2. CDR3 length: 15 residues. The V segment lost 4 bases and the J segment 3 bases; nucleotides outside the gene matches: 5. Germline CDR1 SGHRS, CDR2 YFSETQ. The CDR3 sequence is CASSPTTSGTDTQYF. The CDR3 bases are TGCGCCAGCAGCCCGACGACTAGCGGGACAGATACGCAGTATTTT.

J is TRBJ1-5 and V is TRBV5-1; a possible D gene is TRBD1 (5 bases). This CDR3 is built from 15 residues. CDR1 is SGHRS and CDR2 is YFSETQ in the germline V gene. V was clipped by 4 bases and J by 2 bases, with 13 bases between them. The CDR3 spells CASSQDSTGNQPQHF. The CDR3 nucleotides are TGCGCCAGCAGCCAGGATTCGACAGGCAATCAGCCCCAGCATTTT.

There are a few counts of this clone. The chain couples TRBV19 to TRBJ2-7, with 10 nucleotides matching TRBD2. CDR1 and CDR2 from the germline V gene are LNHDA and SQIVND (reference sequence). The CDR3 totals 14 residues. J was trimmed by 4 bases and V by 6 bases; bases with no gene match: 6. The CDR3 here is CASRQREGLYEQYF. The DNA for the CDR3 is TGTGCCAGTAGACAGCGGGAGGGCCTATACGAGCAGTACTTC. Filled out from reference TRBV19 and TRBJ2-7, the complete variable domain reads DGGITQSPKYLFRKEGQNVTLSCEQNLNHDAMYWYRQDPGQGLRLIYYSQIVNDFQKGDIAEGYSVSREKKESFPLTVTSAQKNPTAFYLCASRQREGLYEQYFGPGTRLTVT.

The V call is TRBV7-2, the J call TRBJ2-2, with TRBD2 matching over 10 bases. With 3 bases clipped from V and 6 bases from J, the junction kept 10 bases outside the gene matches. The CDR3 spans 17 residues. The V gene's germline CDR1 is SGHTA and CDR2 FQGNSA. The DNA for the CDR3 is TGTGCCAGCAGCTTTAGAAGCGGGGGGGCGATCTCCGGGGAGCTGTTTTTT. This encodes CASSFRSGGAISGELFF.